These 4 T cell receptor beta chains were sequenced from one sample in a study of OX40 agonist ivuxolimab in advanced cancers. Sequenced by immunoSEQ multiplex PCR; TCRdb stores in-frame clones only, minus some. This sample has about 83,000 clones, with roughly 87% found just once. The source material was CD4+ or CD8+ T cells sorted from blood, sampled in a trial of the OX40 agonist ivuxolimab. These receptors came from an adult with an advanced solid tumor such as melanoma, head and neck, liver or kidney cancer.

This chain joins TRBV7-2 and TRBJ2-5, with 7 positions matching TRBD1. V lost 3 bases to trimming and J lost 5 bases; unmatched junction nucleotides: 3. The germline gives CDR1 SGHTA, CDR2 FQGNSA. CDR3 length: 13 amino acids. The DNA for the CDR3 is TGTGCCAGCAGCTTTACACAGGGGGAGACCCAGTACTTC. Its translation: CASSFTQGETQYF.

The genes are TRBV9 and TRBJ1-4; D not resolved. Germline loops: CDR1 SGDLS, CDR2 YYNGEE. The CDR3 is made up of 16 amino acids. V was shortened by 0 bases and J by 0 bases, with 9 bases between the two germline ends. Here the CDR3 reads CASSVGGTTTNEKLFF. In DNA, the CDR3 is TGTGCCAGCAGCGTAGGTGGAACCACAACTAATGAAAAACTGTTTTTT. The complete variable domain, with remaining parts taken from reference TRBV9 and TRBJ1-4, reads DSGVTQTPKHLITATGQRVTLRCSPRSGDLSVYWYQQSLDQGLQFLIQYYNGEERAKGNILERFSAQQFPDLHSELNLSSLELGDSALYFCASSVGGTTTNEKLFFGSGTQLSVL.

This chain links TRBV6-5 with TRBJ2-5, with D possibly matching TRBD2 (5 bases). The germline V gene encodes CDR1 MNHEY and CDR2 SVGAGI. This CDR3 region has 15 residues. Trimming pared 5 bases from V and 2 bases from J, leaving 15 bases between. Here the CDR3 reads CASSAGLTNQETQYF. As DNA, the CDR3 is TGTGCCAGCAGTGCCGGACTGACAAATCAAGAGACCCAGTACTTC.

This chain links TRBV7-9 with TRBJ2-5; the D call may be TRBD1 or TRBD2 (5 bases each). Germline V CDR1 and CDR2: SEHNR, FQNEAQ (reference sequence). The V end lost 5 bases, the J end lost 5 bases, and 15 bases lay between the germline ends. The CDR3 totals 14 residues. DNA of the CDR3: TGTGCCAGCAGCCTATGGGGGATAGGGGAGACCCAGTACTTC. Encoded protein: CASSLWGIGETQYF.